This T cell receptor (beta chain) was documented in a study of T cell responses to AZD1222 COVID-19 vaccine. Study results and limitations: White British donors predominated, females outnumbered males, and clonal diversity was possibly underestimated. Repertoires were obtained solely post-peak T cell response. Spike as a whole was targeted by vaccine-associated CD4 TCRs, dominant at 160-218 and 743-854. Of the AZD1222 recipients, only 5 or 6 were seropositive at baseline.

For this clone: Its specificity is not known.

The data were produced by immunoSEQ multiplex PCR, yet TCRdb's version contains in-frame clones alone and is incomplete. The sample lists approximately 110,000 clones; roughly 87% were seen once. The CDR3 consists of 15 residues. The chain employs TRBV21-1 and TRBJ1-3; TRBD1, the table's D call, was not compared with the DNA. TRBV21-1 is recorded as a pseudogene. The specimen was peripheral blood, collected on day 0 of AZD1222 vaccination. The source of this sequence is an adult in good health. CDR3 loop: CASSKPGCSGNTIYF. CDR3 DNA: TGTGCCAGCAGCAAACCAGGGTGTTCTGGAAACACCATATATTTT.